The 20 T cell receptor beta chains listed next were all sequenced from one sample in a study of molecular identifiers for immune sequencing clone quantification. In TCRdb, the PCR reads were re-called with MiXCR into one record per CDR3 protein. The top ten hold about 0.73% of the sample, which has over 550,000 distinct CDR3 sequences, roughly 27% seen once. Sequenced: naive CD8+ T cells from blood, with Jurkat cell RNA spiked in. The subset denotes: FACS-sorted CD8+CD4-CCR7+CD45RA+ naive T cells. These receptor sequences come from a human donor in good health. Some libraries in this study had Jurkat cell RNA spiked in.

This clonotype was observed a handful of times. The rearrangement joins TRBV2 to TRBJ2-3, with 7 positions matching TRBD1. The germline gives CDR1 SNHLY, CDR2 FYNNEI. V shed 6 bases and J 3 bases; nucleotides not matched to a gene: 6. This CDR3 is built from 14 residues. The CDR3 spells CASRVTGVTDTQYF. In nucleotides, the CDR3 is TGTGCCAGCAGGGTAACAGGGGTTACAGATACGCAGTATTTT.

CDR3 residues: CASSPRPRRYGYTF. The CDR3 nucleotides read TGTGCCAGCAGCCCCAGACCGAGGAGGTATGGCTACACCTTC. The gene calls are TRBV9 and TRBJ1-2, with D hard to call. CDR1 is SGDLS and CDR2 is YYNGEE in the germline V gene. The V and J ends lost 4 bases and 5 bases respectively, with 15 bases between them. CDR3 size: 14 residues.

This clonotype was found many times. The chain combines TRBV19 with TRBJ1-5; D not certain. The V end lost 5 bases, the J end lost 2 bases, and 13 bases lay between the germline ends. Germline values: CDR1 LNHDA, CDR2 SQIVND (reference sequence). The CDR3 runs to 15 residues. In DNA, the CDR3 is TGTGCCAGTAGTCTCTACGCCGTTGGCAATCAGCCCCAGCATTTT. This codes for CASSLYAVGNQPQHF.

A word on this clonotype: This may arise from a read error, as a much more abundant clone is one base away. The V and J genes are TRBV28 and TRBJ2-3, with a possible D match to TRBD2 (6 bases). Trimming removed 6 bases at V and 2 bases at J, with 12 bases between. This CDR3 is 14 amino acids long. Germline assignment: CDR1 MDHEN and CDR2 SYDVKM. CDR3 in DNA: TGTGCCAGCAGAGGGACTTCTAACACAGATACGCAGTATTTT. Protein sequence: CASRGTSNTDTQYF.

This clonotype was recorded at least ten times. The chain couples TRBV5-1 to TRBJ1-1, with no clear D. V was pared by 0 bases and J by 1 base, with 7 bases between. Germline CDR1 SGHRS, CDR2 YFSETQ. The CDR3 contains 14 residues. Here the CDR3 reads CASSLEHQNTEAFF. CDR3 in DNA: TGCGCCAGCAGCTTGGAACACCAGAACACTGAAGCTTTCTTT.

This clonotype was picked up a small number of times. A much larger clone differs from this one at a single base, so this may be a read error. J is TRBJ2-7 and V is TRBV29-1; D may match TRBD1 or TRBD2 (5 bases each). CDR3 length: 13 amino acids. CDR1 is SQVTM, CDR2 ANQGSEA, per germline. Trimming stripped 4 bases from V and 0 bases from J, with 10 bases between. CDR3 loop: CSVGGETSYEQYF. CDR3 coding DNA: TGCAGCGTTGGAGGGGAAACCTCCTACGAGCAGTACTTC.

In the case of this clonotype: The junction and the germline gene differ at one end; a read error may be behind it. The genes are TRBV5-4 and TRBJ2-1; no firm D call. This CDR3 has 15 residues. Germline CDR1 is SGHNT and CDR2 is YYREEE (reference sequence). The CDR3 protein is CANSLGSARNELVRF. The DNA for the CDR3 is TGTGCCAACAGCTTGGGGTCGGCAAGGAACGAGTTGGTAAGGTTC.

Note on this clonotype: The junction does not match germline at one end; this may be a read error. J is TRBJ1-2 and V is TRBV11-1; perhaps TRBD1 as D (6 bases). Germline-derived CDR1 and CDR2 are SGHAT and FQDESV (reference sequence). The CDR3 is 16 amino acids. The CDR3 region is CASSLVPDRRDYGYIF. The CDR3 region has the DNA TGTGCCAGCAGCTTAGTCCCCGACAGGAGAGACTATGGCTACATCTTC.

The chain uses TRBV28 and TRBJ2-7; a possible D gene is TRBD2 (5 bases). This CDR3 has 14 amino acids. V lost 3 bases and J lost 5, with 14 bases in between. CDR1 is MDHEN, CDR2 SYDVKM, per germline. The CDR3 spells CASSFRGRGDEQYF. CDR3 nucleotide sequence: TGTGCCAGCAGTTTCCGAGGGAGAGGCGACGAGCAGTACTTC.

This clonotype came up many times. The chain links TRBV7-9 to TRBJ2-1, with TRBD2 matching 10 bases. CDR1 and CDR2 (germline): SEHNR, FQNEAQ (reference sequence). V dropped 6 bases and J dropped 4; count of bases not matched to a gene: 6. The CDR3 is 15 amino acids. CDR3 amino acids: CASRRGTSEYNEQFF. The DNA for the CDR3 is TGTGCCAGCAGACGGGGGACTAGCGAATACAATGAGCAGTTCTTC.

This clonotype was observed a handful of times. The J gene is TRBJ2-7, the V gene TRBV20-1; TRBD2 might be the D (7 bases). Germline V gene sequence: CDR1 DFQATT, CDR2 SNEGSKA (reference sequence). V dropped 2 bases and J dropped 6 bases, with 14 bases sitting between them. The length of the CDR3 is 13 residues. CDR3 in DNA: TGCAGTGCTAGATCCTCGGGGGGCGGCGAGCAGTACTTC. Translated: CSARSSGGGEQYF.

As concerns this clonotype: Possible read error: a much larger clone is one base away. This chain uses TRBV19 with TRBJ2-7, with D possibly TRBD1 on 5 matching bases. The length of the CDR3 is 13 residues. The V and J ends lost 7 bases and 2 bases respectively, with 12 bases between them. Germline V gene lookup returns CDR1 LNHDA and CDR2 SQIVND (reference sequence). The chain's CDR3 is CASTPGPPYEQYF. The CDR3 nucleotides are TGTGCCAGTACGCCAGGGCCGCCCTACGAGCAGTACTTC.

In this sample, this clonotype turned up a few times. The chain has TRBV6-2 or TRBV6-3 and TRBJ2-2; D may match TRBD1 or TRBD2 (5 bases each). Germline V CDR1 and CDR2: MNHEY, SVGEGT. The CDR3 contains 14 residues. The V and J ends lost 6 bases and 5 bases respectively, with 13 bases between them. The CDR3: CASRDLWGTGELFF. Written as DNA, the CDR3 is TGTGCCAGCAGAGACCTATGGGGGACCGGGGAGCTGTTTTTT.

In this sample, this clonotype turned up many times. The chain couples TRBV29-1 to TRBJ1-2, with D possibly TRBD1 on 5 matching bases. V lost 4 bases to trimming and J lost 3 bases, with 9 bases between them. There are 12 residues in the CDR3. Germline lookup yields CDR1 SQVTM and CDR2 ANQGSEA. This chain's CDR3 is CSVGQTYYGYTF. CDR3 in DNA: TGCAGCGTTGGACAGACCTACTATGGCTACACCTTC.

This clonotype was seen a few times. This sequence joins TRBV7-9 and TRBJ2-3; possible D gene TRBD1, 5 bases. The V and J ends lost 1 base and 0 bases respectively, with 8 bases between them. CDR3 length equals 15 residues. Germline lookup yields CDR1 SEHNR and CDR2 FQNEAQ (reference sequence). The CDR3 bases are TGTGCCAGCAGCTTAGGATGGGGCAGCACAGATACGCAGTATTTT. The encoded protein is CASSLGWGSTDTQYF.

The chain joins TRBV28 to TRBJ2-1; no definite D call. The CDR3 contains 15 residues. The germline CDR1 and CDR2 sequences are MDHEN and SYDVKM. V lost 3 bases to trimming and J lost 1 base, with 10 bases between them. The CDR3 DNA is TGTGCCAGCAGTTTCGTGGCGGAATCCTACAATGAGCAGTTCTTC. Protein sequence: CASSFVAESYNEQFF.

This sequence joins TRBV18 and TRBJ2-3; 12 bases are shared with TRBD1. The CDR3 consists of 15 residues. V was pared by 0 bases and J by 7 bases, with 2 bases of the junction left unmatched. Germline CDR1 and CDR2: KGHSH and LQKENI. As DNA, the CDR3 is TGTGCCAGCTCACCACCGGGACAGGGGGCATATACGCAGTATTTT. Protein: CASSPPGQGAYTQYF.

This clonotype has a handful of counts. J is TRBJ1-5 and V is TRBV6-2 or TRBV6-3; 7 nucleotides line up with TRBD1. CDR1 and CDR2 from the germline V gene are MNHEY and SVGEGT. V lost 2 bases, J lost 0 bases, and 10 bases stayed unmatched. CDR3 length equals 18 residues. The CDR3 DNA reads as TGTGCCAGCAGTTACAGCAGACAGGGAGCGTATAGCAATCAGCCCCAGCATTTT. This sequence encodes CASSYSRQGAYSNQPQHF.

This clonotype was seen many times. In DNA form, the CDR3 reads TGTGCCAGCAGTGGGACAGGAATGTTGTTTTTT. Residues: CASSGTGMLFF. This sequence joins TRBV6-2 or TRBV6-3 and TRBJ1-4; 8 nucleotides line up with TRBD1. Looked up from germline, CDR1 is MNHEY and CDR2 is SVGEGT. V lost 5 bases, J lost 15 bases, and 5 bases stayed unmatched. CDR3 length equals 11 residues.

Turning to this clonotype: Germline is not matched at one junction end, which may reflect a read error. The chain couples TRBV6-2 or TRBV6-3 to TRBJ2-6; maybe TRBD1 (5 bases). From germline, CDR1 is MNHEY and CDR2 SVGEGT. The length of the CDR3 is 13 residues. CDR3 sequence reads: CARMEPGAPVLPF. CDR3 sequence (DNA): TGTGCCCGCATGGAGCCTGGGGCCCCCGTCCTGCCTTTC.